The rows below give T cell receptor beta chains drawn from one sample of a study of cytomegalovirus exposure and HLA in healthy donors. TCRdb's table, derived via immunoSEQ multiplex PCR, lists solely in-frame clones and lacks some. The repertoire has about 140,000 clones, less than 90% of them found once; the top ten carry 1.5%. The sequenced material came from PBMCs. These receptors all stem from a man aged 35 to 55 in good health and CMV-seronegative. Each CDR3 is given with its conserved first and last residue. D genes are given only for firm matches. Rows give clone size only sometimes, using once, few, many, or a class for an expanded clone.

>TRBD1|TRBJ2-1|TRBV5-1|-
TGCGCCAGCAGCCCCCGTACAGGGGTCCCTGGCAATGAGCAGTTCTTC
CASSPRTGVPGNEQFF
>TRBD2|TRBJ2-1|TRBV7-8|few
TGTGCCAGCAGCTCGCGACTAGCGGGGGCCCTAAGCTCCTACAATGAGCAGTTCTTC
CASSSRLAGALSSYNEQFF
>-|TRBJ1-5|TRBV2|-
TGTGCCAGCAGTGAACGGAACAGGGACCAGCCCCAGCATTTT
CASSERNRDQPQHF
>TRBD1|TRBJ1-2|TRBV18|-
TGTGCCAGCTCACCAAGCAGGGGGGCCTCTAACTATGGCTACACCTTC
CASSPSRGASNYGYTF
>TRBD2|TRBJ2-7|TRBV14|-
TGTGCCAGCAGCCGAACTAGCGCCCGGAGCTCCTACGAGCAGTACTTC
CASSRTSARSSYEQYF
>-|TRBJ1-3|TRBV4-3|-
TGCGCCAGCAGTATAATGGGGGGAACTGGAAACACCATATATTTT
CASSIMGGTGNTIYF
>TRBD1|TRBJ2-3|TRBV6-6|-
TGTGCCAGCAGGACAGGGGGCAGCACAGATACGCAGTATTTT
CASRTGGSTDTQYF
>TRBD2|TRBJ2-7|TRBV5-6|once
TGTGCCAGCAGCTTGGGCACCGGACTAGCGGGAGCCGAGCAGTACTTC
CASSLGTGLAGAEQYF
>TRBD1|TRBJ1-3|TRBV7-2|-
TGTGCCAGCAGCCCGGACAGGGGGAAAAAGGGCACCATATATTTT
CASSPDRGKKGTIYF
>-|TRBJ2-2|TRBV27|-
TGTGCCAGCACACAGGGAGCCGGGGAGCTGTTTTTT
CASTQGAGELFF
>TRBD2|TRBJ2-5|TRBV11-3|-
TGTGCCAGCAGCTTAGGTTACCTAGCGGACGAGACCCAGTACTTC
CASSLGYLADETQYF
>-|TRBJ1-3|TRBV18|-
TGTGCCAGCTCACCGGCACAGTTCTCTGGAAACACCATATATTTT
CASSPAQFSGNTIYF
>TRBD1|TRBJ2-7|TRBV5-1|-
TGCGCCAGCAGCTTGGGCGGGACAGGGGTCACCTACGAGCAGTACTTC
CASSLGGTGVTYEQYF
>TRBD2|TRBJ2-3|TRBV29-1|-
TGCAGCGTCAGACCGGGGGGACGCACAGATACGCAGTATTTT
CSVRPGGRTDTQYF
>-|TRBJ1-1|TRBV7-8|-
TGTGCCAGCAGCTGGGGCAGGGCGAACACTGAAGCTTTCTTT
CASSWGRANTEAFF
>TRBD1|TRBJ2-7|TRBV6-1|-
TGTGCCAGCAGCGCCGGGACAGGCACCTACGAGCAGTACTTC
CASSAGTGTYEQYF
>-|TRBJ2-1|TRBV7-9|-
TGTGCCAGCAGCTCTCCGGGACAAGTTAAAGTCTTC
CASSSPGQVKVF
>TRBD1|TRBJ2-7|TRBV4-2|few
TGTGCCAGCGGACAGGTGGGGTACGAGCAGTACTTC
CASGQVGYEQYF
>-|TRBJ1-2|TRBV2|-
TGTGCCAGCAGAACAGGGCTGAGTAGTGGCTACACCTTC
CASRTGLSSGYTF
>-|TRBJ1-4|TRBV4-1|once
TGCGCCAGCAGCCATCGCTGGGGGGTTATTAATGAAAAGCTGTTTTTT
CASSHRWGVINEKLFF
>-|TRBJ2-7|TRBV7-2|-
TGCGCCAGCACCCGAGGGGCTAGCGGAGGGGGCTACGAGCAGTACTTC
CASTRGASGGGYEQYF
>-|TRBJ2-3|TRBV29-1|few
TGCAGCGTTGACCTCAGCGGACCTAGCACAGATACGCAGTATTTT
CSVDLSGPSTDTQYF
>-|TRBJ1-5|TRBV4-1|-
TGCGCCAGCAGCCCAGAAGTTACAGATTATAGCAATCAGCCCCAGCATTTT
CASSPEVTDYSNQPQHF
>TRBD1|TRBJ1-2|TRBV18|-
TGTGCCAGCTCGCGGGACAGGGAAATCTATGGCTACACCTTC
CASSRDREIYGYTF
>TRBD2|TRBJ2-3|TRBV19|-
TGTGCCAGTAGTATTTTTGGACTAGCGGGGGCCAGCACAGATACGCAGTATTTT
CASSIFGLAGASTDTQYF
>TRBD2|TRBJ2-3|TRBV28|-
TGTGCCAGCCTACCGGGACTAGCGACAGATACGCAGTATTTT
CASLPGLATDTQYF
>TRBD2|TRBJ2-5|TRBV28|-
TGTGCCAGTAGAACGGGGGGGCCGGGAGAGACCCAGTACTTC
CASRTGGPGETQYF
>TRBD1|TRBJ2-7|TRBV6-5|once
TGTGCCAGCAGTATGGACAGGGTCTCCCACGAGCAGTACTTC
CASSMDRVSHEQYF
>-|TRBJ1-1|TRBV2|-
TGTGCCAGCAGTACCTTCGACAGAGCCACTGAAGCTTTCTTT
CASSTFDRATEAFF
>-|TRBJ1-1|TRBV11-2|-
TGTGCCAGCAGCTCACTGGTAGGGGTGGGTACTGAAGCTTTCTTT
CASSSLVGVGTEAFF
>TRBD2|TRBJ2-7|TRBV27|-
TGTGCCAGCAGTCCACGGGGGGGCGGTTACGAGCAGTACTTC
CASSPRGGGYEQYF
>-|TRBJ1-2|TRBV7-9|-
TGTTCCAGCAGGACGTGGCGGGAGGTAGATGGCTACACCTTC
CSSRTWREVDGYTF
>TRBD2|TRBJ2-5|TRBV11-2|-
TGTGCCAGCAGCGAACTCCGGGGGGGCCGGGGAGAGACCCAGTACTTC
CASSELRGGRGETQYF
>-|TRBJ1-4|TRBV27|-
TGTGCCAGCAGTAGACAGACTAATGAAAAACTGTTTTTT
CASSRQTNEKLFF
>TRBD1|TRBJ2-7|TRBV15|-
TGTGCCACCAGCAGAAGGGGACAGGGATACGAGCAGTACTTC
CATSRRGQGYEQYF
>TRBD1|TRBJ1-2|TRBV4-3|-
TGCGCCAGCAGCCAAGAAAGGCCAGATCAGGGGGATGGCTACACCTTC
CASSQERPDQGDGYTF
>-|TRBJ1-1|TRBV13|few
TGTGCCAGCAGCTCCTCGGACAGCAACACTGAAGCTTTCTTT
CASSSSDSNTEAFF
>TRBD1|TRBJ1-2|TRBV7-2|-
TGTGCCAGCAGCTCGGACAGGGGGCGAAGCTATGGCTACACCTTC
CASSSDRGRSYGYTF
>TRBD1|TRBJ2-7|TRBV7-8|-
TGTGCCAGCAGCTTAGCGGGACAGGGACTCTACGAGCAGTACTTC
CASSLAGQGLYEQYF
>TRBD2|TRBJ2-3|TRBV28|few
TGTGCCAGCAGTCCCCTGACTAGCGGGGGGTTCACAGATACGCAGTATTTT
CASSPLTSGGFTDTQYF
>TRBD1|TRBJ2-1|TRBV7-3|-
TGTGCCAGCAGCTTACTACAGGGGGCTCCCTACAATGAGCAGTTCTTC
CASSLLQGAPYNEQFF
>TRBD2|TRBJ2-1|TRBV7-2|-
TGTGCCAGCAGACTCACTAGCGGGAGGGGAAATGAGCAGTTCTTC
CASRLTSGRGNEQFF
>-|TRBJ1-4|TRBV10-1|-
TGCGCCAGCAGTGAATTCACAGGAATTCATGCAACTAATGAAAAACTGTTTTTT
CASSEFTGIHATNEKLFF
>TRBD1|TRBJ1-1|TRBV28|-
TGTGCCAGCAGTTTAATTCAGGGGGACACTGAAGCTTTCTTT
CASSLIQGDTEAFF
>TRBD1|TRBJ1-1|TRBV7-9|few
TGTTCCAGCAGCCCGAGGGTTTTGACAGGGGGTGAAGCTTTCTTT
CSSSPRVLTGGEAFF
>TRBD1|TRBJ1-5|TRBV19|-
TGTGCCAGTAGACTGCAGGGGGGATCCCAGCCCCAGCATTTT
CASRLQGGSQPQHF
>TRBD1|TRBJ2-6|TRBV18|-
TGTGCCAGCTCAGGACAGGGCTTCCCCTCTGGGGCCAACGTCCTGACTTTC
CASSGQGFPSGANVLTF
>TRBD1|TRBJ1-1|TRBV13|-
TGTGCCAGCAGCTTAGGGGGAGGAGGGGGCGGGTTGGCTGAAGCTTTCTTT
CASSLGGGGGGLAEAFF
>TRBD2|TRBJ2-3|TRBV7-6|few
TGTGCCAGCAGCCGTACTAGCGGGAGGGTAGATACGCAGTATTTT
CASSRTSGRVDTQYF
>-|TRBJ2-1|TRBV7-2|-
TGTGCCAGCAGCCATCAGTACGTAGACTATGAGCAGTTCTTC
CASSHQYVDYEQFF
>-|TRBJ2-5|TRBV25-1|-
TGTGCCAGCAGTCATGAGCAAGAGACCCAGTACTTC
CASSHEQETQYF
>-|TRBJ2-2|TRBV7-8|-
TGTGCCAGCAGCCTTGACAGGCCCGGGGAGCTGTTTTTT
CASSLDRPGELFF
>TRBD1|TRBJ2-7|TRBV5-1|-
TGCGCCAGTTCCGGGACAGGGAGCTACGAGCAGTACTTC
CASSGTGSYEQYF
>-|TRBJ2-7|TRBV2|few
TGTGCCAGCAGTGAACGGGGTTACGAGCAGTACTTC
CASSERGYEQYF
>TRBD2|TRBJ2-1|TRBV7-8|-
TGTGCCAGCAGCCCTGGGACTAGCGGCAGCTCCTACAATGAGCAGTTCTTC
CASSPGTSGSSYNEQFF
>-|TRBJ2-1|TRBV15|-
TGTGCCACCAGCACTATAGCGAGCAGGCGTAATGAGCAGTTCTTC
CATSTIASRRNEQFF
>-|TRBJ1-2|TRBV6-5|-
TGTGCCAGCCGAAAGGACAGTAACTATGGCTACACCTTC
CASRKDSNYGYTF
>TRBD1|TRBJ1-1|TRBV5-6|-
TGTGCCAGCAGCTTCGGGACAGGGGGATATACTGAAGCTTTCTTT
CASSFGTGGYTEAFF
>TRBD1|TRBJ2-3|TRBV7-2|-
TGTGCCAGCAGCTTGGGGACAGGGTTCACAGATACGCAGTATTTT
CASSLGTGFTDTQYF
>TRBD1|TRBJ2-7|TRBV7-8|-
TGTGCCAGCACGTCAACAGGGGCCCACGAGCAGTACTTC
CASTSTGAHEQYF